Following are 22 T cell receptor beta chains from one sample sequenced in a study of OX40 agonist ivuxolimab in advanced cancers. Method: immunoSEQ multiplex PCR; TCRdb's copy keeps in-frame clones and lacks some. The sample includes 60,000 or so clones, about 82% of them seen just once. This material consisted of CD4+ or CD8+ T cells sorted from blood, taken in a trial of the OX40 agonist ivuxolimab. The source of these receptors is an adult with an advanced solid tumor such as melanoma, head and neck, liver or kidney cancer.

In DNA form, the CDR3 reads TGTGCCAGTAGTCCCTCTTTGGGAGATACGCAGTATTTT. It specifies CASSPSLGDTQYF. V usage is TRBV19 and J usage is TRBJ2-3; D gene ambiguous. Trimming took 5 bases from V and 5 from J, leaving 11 bases between them. CDR1 and CDR2 (germline): LNHDA, SQIVND (reference sequence). This CDR3 comprises 13 residues.

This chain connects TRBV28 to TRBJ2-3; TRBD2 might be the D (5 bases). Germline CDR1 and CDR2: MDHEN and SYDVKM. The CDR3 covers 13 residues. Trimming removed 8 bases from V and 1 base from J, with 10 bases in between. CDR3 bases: TGTGCCAGCGGCTTGGAGGGCACAGATACGCAGTATTTT. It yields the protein CASGLEGTDTQYF.

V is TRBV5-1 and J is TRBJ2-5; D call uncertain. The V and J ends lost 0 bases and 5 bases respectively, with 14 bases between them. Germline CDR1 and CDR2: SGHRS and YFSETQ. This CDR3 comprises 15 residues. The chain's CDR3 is CASSLGLSVAETQYF. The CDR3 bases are TGCGCCAGCAGCTTGGGGCTATCGGTTGCCGAGACCCAGTACTTC.

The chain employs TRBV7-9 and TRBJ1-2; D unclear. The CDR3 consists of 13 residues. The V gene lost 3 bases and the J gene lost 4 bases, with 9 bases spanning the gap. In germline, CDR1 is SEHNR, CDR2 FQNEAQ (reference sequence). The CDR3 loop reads CASSFEYSYGYTF. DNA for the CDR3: TGTGCCAGCAGCTTCGAGTACAGCTATGGCTACACCTTC.

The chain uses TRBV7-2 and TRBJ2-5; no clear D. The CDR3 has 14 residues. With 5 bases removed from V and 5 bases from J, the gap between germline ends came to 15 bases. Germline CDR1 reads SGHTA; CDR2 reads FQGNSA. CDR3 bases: TGTGCCAGCAGCCAAGGACCGAATCGGGAGACCCAGTACTTC. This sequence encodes CASSQGPNRETQYF. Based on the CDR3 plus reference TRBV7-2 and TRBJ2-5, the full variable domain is GAGVSQSPSNKVTEKGKDVELRCDPISGHTALYWYRQSLGQGLEFLIYFQGNSAPDKSGLPSDRFSAERTGGSVSTLTIQRTQQEDSAVYLCASSQGPNRETQYFGPGTRLLVL.

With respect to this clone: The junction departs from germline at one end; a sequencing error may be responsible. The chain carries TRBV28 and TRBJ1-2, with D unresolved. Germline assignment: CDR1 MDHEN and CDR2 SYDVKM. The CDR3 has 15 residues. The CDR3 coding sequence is TGTGCCAGCAACGCCCCGTCTAGGACCAACTATGGCTGCACCTTC. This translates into CASNAPSRTNYGCTF.

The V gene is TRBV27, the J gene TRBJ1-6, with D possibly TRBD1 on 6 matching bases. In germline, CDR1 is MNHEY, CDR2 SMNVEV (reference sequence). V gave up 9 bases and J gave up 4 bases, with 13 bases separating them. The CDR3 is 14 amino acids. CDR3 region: CASRRGGYNSPLHF. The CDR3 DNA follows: TGTGCCAGTCGCAGGGGCGGTTATAATTCACCCCTCCACTTT.

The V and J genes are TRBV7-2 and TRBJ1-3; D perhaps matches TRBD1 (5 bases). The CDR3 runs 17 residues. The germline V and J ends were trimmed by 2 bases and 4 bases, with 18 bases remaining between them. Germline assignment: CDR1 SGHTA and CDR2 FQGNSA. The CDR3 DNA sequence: TGTGCCAGCAGCTTATTCCACCCAGGGACGGGCGGAAACACCATATATTTT. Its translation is CASSLFHPGTGGNTIYF. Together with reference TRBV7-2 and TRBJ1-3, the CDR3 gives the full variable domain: GAGVSQSPSNKVTEKGKDVELRCDPISGHTALYWYRQSLGQGLEFLIYFQGNSAPDKSGLPSDRFSAERTGGSVSTLTIQRTQQEDSAVYLCASSLFHPGTGGNTIYFGEGSWLTVV.

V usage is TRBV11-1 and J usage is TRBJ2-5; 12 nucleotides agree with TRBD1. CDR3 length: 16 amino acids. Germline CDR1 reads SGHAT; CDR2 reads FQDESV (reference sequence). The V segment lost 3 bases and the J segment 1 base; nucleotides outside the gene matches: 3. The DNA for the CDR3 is TGTGCCAGCAGCTTCGGGACAGGGGGCATCCAAGAGACCCAGTACTTC. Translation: CASSFGTGGIQETQYF.

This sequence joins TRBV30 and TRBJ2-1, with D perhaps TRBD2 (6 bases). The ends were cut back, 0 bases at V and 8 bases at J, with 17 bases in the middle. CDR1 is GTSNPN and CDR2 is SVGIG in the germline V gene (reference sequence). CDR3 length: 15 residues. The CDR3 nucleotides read TGTGCCTGGAGTGTCGGGTCTGCGGGGTGGGATGAGCAGTTCTTC. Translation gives CAWSVGSAGWDEQFF. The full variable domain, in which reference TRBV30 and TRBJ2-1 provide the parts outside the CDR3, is SQTIHQWPATLVQPVGSPLSLECTVEGTSNPNLYWYRQAAGRGLQLLFYSVGIGQISSEVPQNLSASRPQDRQFILSSKKLLLSDSGFYLCAWSVGSAGWDEQFFGPGTRLTVL.

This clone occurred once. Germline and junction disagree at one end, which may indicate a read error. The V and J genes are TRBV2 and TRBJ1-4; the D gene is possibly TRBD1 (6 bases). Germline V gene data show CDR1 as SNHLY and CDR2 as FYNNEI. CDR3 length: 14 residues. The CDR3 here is CASSSLGGGESLRF. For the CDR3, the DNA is TGTGCCAGCAGTTCTCTCGGGGGGGGCGAAAGCTTGCGTTTT.

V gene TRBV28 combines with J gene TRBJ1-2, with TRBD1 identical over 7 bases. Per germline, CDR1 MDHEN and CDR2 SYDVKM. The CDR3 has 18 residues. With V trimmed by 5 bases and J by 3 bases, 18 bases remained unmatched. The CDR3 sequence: CASSLLMSTRGYDYGYTF. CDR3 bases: TGTGCCAGCAGTCTCCTCATGTCCACCAGGGGGTATGACTATGGCTACACCTTC.

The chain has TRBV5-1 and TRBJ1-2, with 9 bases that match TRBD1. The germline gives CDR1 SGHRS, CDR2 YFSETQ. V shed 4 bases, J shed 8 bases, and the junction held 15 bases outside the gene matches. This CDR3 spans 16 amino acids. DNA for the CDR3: TGCGCCAGCAGCGACGGCCCAGGGGGACAGGGAGGAGGCTACACCTTC. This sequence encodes CASSDGPGGQGGGYTF.

The CDR3 spells CASGPPDFAGYGYTF. The CDR3 DNA sequence: TGCGCCAGCGGGCCCCCTGATTTTGCGGGCTATGGCTACACCTTC. This chain links TRBV5-1 with TRBJ1-2; D not resolved. CDR1 is SGHRS and CDR2 is YFSETQ in the germline V gene. Trimming cost V 7 bases and J 4 bases, with 20 bases left between them. The CDR3 covers 15 residues. The full variable domain, rest sourced from reference TRBV5-1 and TRBJ1-2, is KAGVTQTPRYLIKTRGQQVTLSCSPISGHRSVSWYQQTPGQGLQFLFEYFSETQRNKGNFPGRFSGRQFSNSRSEMNVSTLELGDSALYLCASGPPDFAGYGYTFGSGTRLTVV.

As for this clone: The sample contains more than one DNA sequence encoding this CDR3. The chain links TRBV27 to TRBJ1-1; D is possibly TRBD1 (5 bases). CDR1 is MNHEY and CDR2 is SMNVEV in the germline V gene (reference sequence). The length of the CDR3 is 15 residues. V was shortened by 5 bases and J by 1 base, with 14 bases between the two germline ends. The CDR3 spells CASSPWGRGNTEAFF. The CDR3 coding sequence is TGTGCCAGCAGTCCCTGGGGAAGGGGGAACACTGAAGCTTTCTTT.

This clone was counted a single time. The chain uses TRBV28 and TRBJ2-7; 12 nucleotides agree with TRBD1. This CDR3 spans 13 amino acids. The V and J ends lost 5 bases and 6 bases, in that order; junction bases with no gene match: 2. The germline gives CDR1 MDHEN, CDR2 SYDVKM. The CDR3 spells CASSPGQGAEQYF. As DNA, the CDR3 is TGTGCCAGCAGTCCGGGACAGGGGGCCGAGCAGTACTTC.

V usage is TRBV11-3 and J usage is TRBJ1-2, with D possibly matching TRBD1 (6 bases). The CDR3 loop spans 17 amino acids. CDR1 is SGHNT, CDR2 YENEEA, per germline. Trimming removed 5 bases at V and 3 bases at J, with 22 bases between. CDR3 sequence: CASSPPGTPPLYYGYTF. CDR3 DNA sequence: TGTGCCAGCAGCCCACCTGGGACACCGCCCCTCTACTATGGCTACACCTTC.

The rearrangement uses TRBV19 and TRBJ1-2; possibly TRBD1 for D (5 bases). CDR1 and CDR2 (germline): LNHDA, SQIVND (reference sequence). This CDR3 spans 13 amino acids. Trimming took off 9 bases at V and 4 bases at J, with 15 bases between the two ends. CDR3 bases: TGTGCCAGCACCAGGGACGGCATCTATGGCTACACCTTC. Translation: CASTRDGIYGYTF.

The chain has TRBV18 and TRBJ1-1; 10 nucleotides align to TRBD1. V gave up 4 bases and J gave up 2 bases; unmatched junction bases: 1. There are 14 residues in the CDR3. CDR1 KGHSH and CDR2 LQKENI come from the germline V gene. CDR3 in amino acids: CASSQTGGNTEAFF. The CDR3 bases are TGTGCCAGCTCACAGACAGGGGGCAACACTGAAGCTTTCTTT.

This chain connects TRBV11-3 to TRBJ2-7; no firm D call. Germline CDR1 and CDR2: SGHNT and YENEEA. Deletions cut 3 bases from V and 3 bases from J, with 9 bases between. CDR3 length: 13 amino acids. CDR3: CASSFYGYYEQYF. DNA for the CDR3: TGTGCCAGCAGCTTTTACGGTTACTACGAGCAGTACTTC.

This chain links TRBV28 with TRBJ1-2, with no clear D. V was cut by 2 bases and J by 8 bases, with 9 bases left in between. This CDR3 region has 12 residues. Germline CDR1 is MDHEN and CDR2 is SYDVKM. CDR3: CASSLGVRGYTF. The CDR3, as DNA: TGTGCCAGCAGTTTAGGGGTCCGAGGCTACACCTTC.

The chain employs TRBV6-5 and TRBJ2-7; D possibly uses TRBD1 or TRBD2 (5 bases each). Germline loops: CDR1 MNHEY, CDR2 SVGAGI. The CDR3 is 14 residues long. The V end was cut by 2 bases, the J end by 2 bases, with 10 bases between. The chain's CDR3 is CASSYGGEPYEQYF. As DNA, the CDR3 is TGTGCCAGCAGTTACGGGGGAGAACCCTACGAGCAGTACTTC.